Detailed here is one TCR beta chain. With 5 bases clipped from V and 7 bases from J, the junction kept 7 bases outside the gene matches. The CDR3 has 15 amino acids. Per the germline V gene, CDR1 is SGHNT and CDR2 is YENEEA. This record belongs to a study of blood T cell repertoires in COVID-19. Overall study context: Material from acute and convalescent COVID-19 was sourced from the United States, Italy and Spain. In each case, the material was cDNA or gDNA derived from T cells, B-cell-depleted T cells, or PBMCs.

Authors' processing steps: For nucleated cells, counts were estimated from reference gene primer amplification. Libraries were prepared by immunoSEQ multiplex PCR; TCRdb keeps only in-frame clonotypes and omits some of them. The D gene and trimming were derived from the DNA, and the V and J assignments and clone size from that table. Counted here are about 83,000 clones, roughly 82% occurring once; the ten biggest clones make up approximately 8%. Sequencing was carried out using peripheral blood. V is TRBV11-3 and J is TRBJ2-1; 11 nucleotides line up with TRBD1. This TCR was recovered from a man aged 50 to 59 with active COVID-19. The CDR3 DNA follows: TGTGCCAGCAGCCAAGGACAGGGGGCTCGAAATGAGCAGTTCTTC. Translation: CASSQGQGARNEQFF.